This T cell receptor beta chain is drawn from a study of tissue T cells after allogeneic stem cell transplantation. Clones were sequenced by immunoSEQ multiplex PCR, and TCRdb holds only the in-frame ones, with some missing. The table records 4,100 or so clones, about 49% of them present only once. The study's findings and limits: Alloreactivity or antigen specificity of tissue TCRs was not determined; some clones might be host cells. Motif-based clustering found tissue-specific repertoire signatures shared across patients, though few clones were shared. TCR repertoires tracked anatomic similarity, regardless of disease or transplant status.

The CDR3 spans 14 residues. Time point noted: mouse harvest day 14 after allogeneic transplant. Tail vein injection delivered 10^7 T-cell-depleted bone marrow cells and 10^6 splenic CD5+ T cells. B6 (H2b) cells into BALB/c (H2d) mice; tissues taken at day 7 or 14. In regard to this clone: Its antigen is not known. Gene names denote mouse genes. The CDR3 end lies 1 residue beyond the end of the read and is filled in from the germline J gene.

The gene calls are TRBV22 and TRBJ2-4; TRBD1, the D gene given by the table, was not confirmed from the DNA. TRBV22 is reported as a pseudogene. The sequenced sample consisted of lymph node tissue. The clonotype comes from a female BALB/c mouse given C57BL/6 T cells with graft-versus-host disease after an allogeneic hematopoietic cell transplant. The CDR3 region is CASSETSSQNTLYF. The part of the CDR3 DNA that was read is TGTGCCAGCAGTGAGACATCTAGTCAAAACACCTTGTAC.